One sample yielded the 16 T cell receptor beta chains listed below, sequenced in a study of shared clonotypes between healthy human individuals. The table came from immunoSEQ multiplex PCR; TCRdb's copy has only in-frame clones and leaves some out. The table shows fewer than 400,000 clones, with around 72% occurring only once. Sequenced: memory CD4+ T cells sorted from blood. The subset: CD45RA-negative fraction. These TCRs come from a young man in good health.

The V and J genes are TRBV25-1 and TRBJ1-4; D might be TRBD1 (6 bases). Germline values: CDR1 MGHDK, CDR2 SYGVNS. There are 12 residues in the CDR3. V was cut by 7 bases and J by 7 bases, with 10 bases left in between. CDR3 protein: CASNRQAEKLFF. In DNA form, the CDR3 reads TGTGCCAGCAACCGACAGGCTGAAAAACTGTTTTTT.

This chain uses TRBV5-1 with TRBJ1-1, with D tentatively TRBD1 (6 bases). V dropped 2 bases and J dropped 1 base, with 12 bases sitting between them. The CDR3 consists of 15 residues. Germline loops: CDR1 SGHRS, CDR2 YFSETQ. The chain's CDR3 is CASSLGGHQNTEAFF. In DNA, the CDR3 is TGCGCCAGCAGCTTAGGGGGACACCAGAACACTGAAGCTTTCTTT.

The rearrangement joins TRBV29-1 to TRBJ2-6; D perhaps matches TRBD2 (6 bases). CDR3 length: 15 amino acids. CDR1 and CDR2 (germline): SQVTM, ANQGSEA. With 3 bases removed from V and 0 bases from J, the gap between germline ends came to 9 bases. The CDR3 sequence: CSVEAGTSGANVLTF. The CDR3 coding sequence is TGCAGCGTTGAGGCGGGGACCTCTGGGGCCAACGTCCTGACTTTC.

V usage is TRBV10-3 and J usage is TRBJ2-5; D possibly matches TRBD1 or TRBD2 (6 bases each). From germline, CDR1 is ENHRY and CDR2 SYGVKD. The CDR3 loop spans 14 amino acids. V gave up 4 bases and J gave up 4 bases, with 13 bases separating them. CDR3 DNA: TGTGCCATCAGTGGGGGCAGGGGAGGAGAGACCCAGTACTTC. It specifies CAISGGRGGETQYF.

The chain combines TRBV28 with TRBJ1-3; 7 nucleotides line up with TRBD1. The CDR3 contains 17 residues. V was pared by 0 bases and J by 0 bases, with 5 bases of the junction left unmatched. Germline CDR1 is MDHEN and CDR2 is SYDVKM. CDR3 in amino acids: CASSLWAGGSSGNTIYF. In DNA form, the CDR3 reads TGTGCCAGCAGTTTATGGGCAGGGGGTAGCTCTGGAAACACCATATATTTT. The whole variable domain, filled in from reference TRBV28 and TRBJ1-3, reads DVKVTQSSRYLVKRTGEKVFLECVQDMDHENMFWYRQDPGLGLRLIYFSYDVKMKEKGDIPEGYSVSREKKERFSLILESASTNQTSMYLCASSLWAGGSSGNTIYFGEGSWLTVV.

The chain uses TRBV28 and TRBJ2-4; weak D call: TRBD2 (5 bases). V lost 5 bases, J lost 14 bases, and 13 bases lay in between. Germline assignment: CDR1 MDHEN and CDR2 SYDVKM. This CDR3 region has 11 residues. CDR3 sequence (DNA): TGTGCCAGCAGTGTGGGAGACTTGGAGTACTTC. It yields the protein CASSVGDLEYF. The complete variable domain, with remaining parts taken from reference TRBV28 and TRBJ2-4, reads DVKVTQSSRYLVKRTGEKVFLECVQDMDHENMFWYRQDPGLGLRLIYFSYDVKMKEKGDIPEGYSVSREKKERFSLILESASTNQTSMYLCASSVGDLEYFGAGTRLSVL.

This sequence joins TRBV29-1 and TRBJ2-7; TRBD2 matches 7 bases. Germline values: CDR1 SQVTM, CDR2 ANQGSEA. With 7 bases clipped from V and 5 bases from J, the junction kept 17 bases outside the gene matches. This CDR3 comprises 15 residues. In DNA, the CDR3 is TGCAGCGCCGGGAGGAGGGAGGGCCGAATAAACGAGCAGTACTTC. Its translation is CSAGRREGRINEQYF.

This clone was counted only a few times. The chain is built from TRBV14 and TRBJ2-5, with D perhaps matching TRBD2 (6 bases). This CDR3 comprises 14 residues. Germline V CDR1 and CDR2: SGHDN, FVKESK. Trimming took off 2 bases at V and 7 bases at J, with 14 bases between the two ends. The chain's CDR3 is CASSQTGRRGTQYF. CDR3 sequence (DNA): TGTGCCAGCAGCCAAACGGGCCGGCGGGGGACCCAGTACTTC.

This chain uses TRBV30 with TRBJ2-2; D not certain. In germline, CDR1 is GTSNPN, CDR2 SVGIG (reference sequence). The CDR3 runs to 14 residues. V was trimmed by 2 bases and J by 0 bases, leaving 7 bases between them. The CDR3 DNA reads TGTGCCTGGAGTCGAGTTCCGAACACCGGGGAGCTGTTTTTT. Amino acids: CAWSRVPNTGELFF.

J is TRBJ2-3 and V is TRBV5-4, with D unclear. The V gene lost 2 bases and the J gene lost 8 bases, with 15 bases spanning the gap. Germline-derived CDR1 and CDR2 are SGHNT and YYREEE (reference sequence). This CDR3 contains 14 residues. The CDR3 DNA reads TGTGCCAGCAGCTTACCGGAGTCGGTCGGTACGCAGTATTTT. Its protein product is CASSLPESVGTQYF.

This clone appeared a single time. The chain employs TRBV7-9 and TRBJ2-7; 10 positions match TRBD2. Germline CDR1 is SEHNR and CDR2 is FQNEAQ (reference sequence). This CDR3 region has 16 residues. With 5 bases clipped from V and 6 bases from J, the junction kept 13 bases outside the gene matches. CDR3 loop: CASSLEALAGVAEQYF. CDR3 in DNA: TGTGCCAGCAGCCTAGAAGCCCTAGCGGGAGTTGCCGAGCAGTACTTC.

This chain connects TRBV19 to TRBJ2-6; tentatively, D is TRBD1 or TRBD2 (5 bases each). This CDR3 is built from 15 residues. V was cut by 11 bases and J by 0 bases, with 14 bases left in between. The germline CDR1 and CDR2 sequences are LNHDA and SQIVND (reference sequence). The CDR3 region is CACGRGSSGANVLTF. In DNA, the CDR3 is TGTGCCTGCGGCCGGGGCAGCTCTGGGGCCAACGTCCTGACTTTC.

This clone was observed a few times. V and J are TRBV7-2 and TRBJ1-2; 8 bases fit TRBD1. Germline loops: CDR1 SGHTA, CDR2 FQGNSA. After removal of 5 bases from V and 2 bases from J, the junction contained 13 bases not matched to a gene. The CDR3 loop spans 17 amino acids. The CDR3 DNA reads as TGTGCCAGCAGCCCTGGGGGATGGGACAGGAAAAACTATGGCTACACCTTC. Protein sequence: CASSPGGWDRKNYGYTF.

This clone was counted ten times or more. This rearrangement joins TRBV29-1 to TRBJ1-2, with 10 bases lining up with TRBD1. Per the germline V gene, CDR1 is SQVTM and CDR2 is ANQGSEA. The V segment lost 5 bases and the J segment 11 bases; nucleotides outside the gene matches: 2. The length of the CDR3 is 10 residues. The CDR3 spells CSVWDRGYTF. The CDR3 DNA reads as TGCAGCGTTTGGGACAGGGGTTACACCTTC.

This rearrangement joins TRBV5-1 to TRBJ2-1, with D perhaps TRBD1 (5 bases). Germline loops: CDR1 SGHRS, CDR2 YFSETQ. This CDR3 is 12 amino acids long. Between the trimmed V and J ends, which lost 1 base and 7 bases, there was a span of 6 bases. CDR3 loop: CASSLNRNEQFF. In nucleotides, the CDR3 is TGCGCCAGCAGCTTGAACAGGAATGAGCAGTTCTTC.

CDR3 sequence: CASSALQARRTEAFF. The CDR3 DNA sequence: TGTGCCAGCAGTGCGCTACAGGCCCGGAGGACTGAAGCTTTCTTT. The chain employs TRBV6-6 and TRBJ1-1, with a possible D match to TRBD1 (5 bases). V lost 5 bases to trimming and J lost 5 bases, with 18 bases between them. The CDR3 covers 15 residues. Germline CDR1 MNHNY, CDR2 SVGAGI (reference sequence).